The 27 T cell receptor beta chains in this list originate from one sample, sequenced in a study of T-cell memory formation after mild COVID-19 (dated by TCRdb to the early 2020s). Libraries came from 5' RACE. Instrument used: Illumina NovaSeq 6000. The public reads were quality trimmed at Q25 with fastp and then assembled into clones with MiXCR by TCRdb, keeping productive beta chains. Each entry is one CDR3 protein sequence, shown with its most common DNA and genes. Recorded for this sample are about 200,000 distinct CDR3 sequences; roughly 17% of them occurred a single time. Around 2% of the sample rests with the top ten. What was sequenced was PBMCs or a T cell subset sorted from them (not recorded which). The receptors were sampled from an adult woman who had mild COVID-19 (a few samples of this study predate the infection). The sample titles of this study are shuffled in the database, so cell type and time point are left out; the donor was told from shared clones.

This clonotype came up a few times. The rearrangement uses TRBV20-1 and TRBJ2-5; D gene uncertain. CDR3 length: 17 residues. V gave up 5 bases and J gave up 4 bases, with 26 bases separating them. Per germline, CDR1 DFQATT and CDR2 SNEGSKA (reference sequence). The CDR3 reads CSASKPADAVLGETQYF. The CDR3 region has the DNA TGCAGTGCTTCGAAACCTGCGGACGCGGTATTAGGAGAGACCCAGTACTTC.

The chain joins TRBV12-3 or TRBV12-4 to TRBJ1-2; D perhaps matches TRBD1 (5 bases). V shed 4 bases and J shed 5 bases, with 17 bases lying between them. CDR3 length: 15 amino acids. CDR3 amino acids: CASSSYPGTEYGYTF. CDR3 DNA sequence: TGTGCCAGCAGTTCATACCCAGGGACGGAGTATGGCTACACCTTC.

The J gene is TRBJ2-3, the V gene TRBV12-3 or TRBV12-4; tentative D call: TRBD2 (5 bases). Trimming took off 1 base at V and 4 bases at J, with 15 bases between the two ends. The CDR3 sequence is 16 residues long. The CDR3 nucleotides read TGTGCCAGCAGTTTAGGGTTACGGGGTAGGTCAGATACGCAGTATTTT. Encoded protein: CASSLGLRGRSDTQYF.

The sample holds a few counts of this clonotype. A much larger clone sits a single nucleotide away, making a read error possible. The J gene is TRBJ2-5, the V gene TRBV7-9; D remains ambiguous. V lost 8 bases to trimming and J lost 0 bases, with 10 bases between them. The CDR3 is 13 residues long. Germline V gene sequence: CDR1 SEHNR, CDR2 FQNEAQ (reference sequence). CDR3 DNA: TGTGCCAGCGGCCTTCGGAACCAAGAGACCCAGTACTTC. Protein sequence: CASGLRNQETQYF. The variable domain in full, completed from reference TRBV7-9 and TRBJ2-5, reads DTGVSQNPRHKITKRGQNVTFRCDPISEHNRLYWYRQTLGQGPEFLTYFQNEAQLEKSRLLSDRFSAERPKGSFSTLEIQRTEQGDSAMYLCASGLRNQETQYFGPGTRLLVL.

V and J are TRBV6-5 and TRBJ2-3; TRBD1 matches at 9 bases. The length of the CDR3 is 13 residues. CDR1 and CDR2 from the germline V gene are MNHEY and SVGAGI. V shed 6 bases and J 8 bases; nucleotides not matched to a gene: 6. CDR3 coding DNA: TGTGCCAGCAGACAACAGGGGGCAGCTACGCAGTATTTT. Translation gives CASRQQGAATQYF.

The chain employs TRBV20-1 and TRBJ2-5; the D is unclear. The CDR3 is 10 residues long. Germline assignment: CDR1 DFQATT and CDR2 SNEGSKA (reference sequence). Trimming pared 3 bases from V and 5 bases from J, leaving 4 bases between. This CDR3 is CSARTETQYF. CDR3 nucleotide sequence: TGCAGTGCTAGGACGGAGACCCAGTACTTC.

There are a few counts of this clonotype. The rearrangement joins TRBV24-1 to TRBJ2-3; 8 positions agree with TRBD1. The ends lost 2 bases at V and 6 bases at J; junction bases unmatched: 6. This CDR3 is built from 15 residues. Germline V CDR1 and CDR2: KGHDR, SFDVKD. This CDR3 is CATSDSQGARDTQYF. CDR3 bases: TGTGCCACCAGTGATTCTCAGGGGGCAAGGGATACGCAGTATTTT.

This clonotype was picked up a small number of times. The CDR3 sequence is CATSTSGRINEQFF. In DNA, the CDR3 is TGTGCCACCAGTACATCCGGGAGAATTAATGAGCAGTTCTTC. The rearrangement links TRBV24-1 to TRBJ2-1; D possibly corresponds to TRBD2 (6 bases). This CDR3 region has 14 residues. The V end was cut by 6 bases, the J end by 7 bases, with 15 bases between. Looked up from germline, CDR1 is KGHDR and CDR2 is SFDVKD.

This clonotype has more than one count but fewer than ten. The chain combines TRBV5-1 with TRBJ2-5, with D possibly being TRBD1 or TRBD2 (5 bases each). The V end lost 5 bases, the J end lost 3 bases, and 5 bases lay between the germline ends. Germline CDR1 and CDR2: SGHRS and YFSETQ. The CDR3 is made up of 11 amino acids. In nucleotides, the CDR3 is TGCGCCAGCAGGGGGGAAGAGACCCAGTACTTC. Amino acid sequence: CASRGEETQYF. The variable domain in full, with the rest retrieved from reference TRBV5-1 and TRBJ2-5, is KAGVTQTPRYLIKTRGQQVTLSCSPISGHRSVSWYQQTPGQGLQFLFEYFSETQRNKGNFPGRFSGRQFSNSRSEMNVSTLELGDSALYLCASRGEETQYFGPGTRLLVL.

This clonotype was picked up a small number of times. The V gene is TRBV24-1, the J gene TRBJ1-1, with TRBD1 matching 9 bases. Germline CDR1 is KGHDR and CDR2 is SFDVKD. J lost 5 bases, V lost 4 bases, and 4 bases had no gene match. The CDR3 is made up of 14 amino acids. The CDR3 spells CATSDTGGGTEAFF. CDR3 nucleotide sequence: TGTGCCACCAGTGACACAGGGGGCGGGACTGAAGCTTTCTTT.

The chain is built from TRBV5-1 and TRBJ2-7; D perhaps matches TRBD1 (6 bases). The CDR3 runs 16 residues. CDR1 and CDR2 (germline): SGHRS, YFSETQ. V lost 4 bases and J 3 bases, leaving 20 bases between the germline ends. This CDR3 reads CASSPIKGTPDYEQYF. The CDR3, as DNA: TGCGCCAGCAGCCCCATCAAGGGGACACCGGACTACGAGCAGTACTTC.

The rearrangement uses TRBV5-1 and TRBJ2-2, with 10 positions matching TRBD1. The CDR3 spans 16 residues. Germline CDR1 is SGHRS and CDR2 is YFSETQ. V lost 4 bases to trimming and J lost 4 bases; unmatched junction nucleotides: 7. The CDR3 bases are TGCGCCAGCAGCACCTCCTGGACAGGGGGCACCGGGGAGCTGTTTTTT. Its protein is CASSTSWTGGTGELFF.

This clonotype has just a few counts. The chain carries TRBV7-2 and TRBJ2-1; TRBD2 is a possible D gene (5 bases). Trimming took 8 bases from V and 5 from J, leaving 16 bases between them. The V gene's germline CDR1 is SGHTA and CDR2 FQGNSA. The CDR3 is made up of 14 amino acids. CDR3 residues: CASASGHANNEQFF. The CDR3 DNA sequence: TGTGCCAGCGCAAGCGGCCACGCGAACAATGAGCAGTTCTTC.

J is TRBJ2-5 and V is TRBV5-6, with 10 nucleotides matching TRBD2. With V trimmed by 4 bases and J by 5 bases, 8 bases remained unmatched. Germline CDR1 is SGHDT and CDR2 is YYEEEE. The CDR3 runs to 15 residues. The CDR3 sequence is CASSPRLAGGETQYF. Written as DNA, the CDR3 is TGTGCCAGCAGCCCTCGACTAGCGGGTGGGGAGACCCAGTACTTC.

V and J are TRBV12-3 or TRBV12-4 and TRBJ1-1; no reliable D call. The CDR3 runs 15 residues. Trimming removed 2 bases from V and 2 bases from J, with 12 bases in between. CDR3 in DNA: TGTGCCAGCAGTTTATCCTTTCCGGGAAACACTGAAGCTTTCTTT. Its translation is CASSLSFPGNTEAFF.

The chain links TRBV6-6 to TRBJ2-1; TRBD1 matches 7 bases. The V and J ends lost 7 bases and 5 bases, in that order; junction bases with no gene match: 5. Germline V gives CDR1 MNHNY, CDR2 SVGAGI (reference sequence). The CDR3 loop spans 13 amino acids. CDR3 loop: CASTGTANNEQFF. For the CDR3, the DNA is TGTGCCAGCACTGGGACAGCCAACAATGAGCAGTTCTTC.

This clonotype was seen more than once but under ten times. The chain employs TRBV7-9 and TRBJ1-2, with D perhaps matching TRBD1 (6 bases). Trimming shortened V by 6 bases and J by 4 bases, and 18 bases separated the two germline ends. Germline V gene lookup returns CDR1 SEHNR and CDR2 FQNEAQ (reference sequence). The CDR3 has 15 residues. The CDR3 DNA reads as TGTGCCAGCAGACTTGGAGGGCAGGGGTCCTATGGCTACACCTTC. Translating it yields CASRLGGQGSYGYTF. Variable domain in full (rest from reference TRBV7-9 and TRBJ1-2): DTGVSQNPRHKITKRGQNVTFRCDPISEHNRLYWYRQTLGQGPEFLTYFQNEAQLEKSRLLSDRFSAERPKGSFSTLEIQRTEQGDSAMYLCASRLGGQGSYGYTFGSGTRLTVV.

The CDR3 region is CASSLGRTSGRQETQYF. DNA for the CDR3: TGCGCCAGCAGCTTGGGAAGGACTAGCGGACGTCAAGAGACCCAGTACTTC. The V and J genes are TRBV5-1 and TRBJ2-5; 10 nucleotides line up with TRBD2. Germline V lookup: CDR1 SGHRS, CDR2 YFSETQ. V shed 0 bases and J 2 bases; nucleotides not matched to a gene: 7. This CDR3 is built from 17 residues.

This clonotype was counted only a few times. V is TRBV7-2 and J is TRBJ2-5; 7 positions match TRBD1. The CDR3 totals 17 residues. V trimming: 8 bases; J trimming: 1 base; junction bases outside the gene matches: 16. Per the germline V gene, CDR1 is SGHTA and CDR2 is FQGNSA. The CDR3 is CASSTSPGRTGQETQYF. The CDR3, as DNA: TGTGCCAGCTCTACAAGCCCGGGGCGGACAGGCCAAGAGACCCAGTACTTC.

CDR3 protein: CSVGELEQFF. In DNA form, the CDR3 reads TGCAGCGTTGGGGAGCTTGAGCAGTTCTTC. The rearrangement links TRBV29-1 to TRBJ2-1, with a possible D match to TRBD2 (5 bases). CDR3 length: 10 residues. With 4 bases removed from V and 9 bases from J, the gap between germline ends came to 7 bases. CDR1 is SQVTM, CDR2 ANQGSEA, per germline.

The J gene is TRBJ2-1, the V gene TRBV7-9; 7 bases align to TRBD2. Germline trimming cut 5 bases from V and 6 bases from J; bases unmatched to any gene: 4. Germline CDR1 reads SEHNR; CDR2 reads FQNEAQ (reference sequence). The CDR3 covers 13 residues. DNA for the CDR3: TGTGCCAGCAGCCCCACTAGCGTCAATGAGCAGTTCTTC. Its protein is CASSPTSVNEQFF.

CDR3 in DNA: TGTGCCACCAGTGAGTCCGGGACACCCACCGGGGAGCTGTTTTTT. Encoded protein: CATSESGTPTGELFF. The J gene is TRBJ2-2, the V gene TRBV24-1, with a tentative D call TRBD1 (6 bases). The V and J ends lost 4 bases and 4 bases respectively, with 12 bases between them. The CDR3 is made up of 15 amino acids. Germline lookup yields CDR1 KGHDR and CDR2 SFDVKD.

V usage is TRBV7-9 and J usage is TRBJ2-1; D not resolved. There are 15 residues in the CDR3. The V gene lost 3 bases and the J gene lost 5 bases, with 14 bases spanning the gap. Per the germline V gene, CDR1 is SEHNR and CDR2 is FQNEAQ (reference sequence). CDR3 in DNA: TGTGCCAGCAGCTTGGGGTCAGTAGATCACAATGAGCAGTTCTTC. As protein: CASSLGSVDHNEQFF.

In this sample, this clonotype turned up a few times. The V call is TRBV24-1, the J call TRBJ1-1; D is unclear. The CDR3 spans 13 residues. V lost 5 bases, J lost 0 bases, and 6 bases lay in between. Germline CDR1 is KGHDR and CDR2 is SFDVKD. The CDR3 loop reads CATSAAVNTEAFF. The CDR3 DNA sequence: TGTGCCACCAGTGCAGCAGTGAACACTGAAGCTTTCTTT.

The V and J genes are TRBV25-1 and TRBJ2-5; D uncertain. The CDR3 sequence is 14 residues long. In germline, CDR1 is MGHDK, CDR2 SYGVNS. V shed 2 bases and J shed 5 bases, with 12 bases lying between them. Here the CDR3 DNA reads TGTGCCAGCAGTGAAGTAACTGCACGGGAGACCCAGTACTTC. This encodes CASSEVTARETQYF.

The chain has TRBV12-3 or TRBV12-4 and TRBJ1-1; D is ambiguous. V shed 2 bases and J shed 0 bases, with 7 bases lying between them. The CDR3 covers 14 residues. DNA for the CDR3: TGTGCCAGCAGTTTAACACAGTTGAACACTGAAGCTTTCTTT. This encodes CASSLTQLNTEAFF.

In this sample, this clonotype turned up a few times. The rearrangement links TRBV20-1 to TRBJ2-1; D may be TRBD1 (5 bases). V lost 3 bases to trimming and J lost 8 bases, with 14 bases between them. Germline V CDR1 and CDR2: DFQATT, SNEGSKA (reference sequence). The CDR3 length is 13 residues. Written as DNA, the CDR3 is TGCAGTGCTAGGCCGGCAGGGATCGATGAGCAGTTCTTC. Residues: CSARPAGIDEQFF.